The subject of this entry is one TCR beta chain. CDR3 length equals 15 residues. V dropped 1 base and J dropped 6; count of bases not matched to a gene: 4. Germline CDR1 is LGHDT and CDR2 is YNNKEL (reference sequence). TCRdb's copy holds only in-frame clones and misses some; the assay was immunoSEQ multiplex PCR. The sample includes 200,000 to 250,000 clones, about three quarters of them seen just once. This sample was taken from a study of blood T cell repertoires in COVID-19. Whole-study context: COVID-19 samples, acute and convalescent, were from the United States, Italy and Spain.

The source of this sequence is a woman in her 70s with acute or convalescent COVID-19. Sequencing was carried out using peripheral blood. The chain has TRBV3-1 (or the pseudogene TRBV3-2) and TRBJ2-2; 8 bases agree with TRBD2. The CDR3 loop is CASSQAGGLAGELFF. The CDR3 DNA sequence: TGTGCCAGCAGCCAAGCGGGGGGGCTCGCCGGGGAGCTGTTTTTT.